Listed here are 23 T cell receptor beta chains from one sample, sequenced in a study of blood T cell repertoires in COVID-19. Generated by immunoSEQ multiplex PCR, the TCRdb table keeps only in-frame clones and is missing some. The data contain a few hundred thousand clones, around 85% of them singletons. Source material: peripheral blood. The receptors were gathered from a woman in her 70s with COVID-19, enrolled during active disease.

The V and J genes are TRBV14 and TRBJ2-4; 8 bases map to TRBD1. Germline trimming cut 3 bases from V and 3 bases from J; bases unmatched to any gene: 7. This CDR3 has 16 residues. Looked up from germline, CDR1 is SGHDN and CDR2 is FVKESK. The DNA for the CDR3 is TGTGCCAGCAGCCAGGCCGGACAGGGTTTCAAAAACATTCAGTACTTC. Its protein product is CASSQAGQGFKNIQYF.

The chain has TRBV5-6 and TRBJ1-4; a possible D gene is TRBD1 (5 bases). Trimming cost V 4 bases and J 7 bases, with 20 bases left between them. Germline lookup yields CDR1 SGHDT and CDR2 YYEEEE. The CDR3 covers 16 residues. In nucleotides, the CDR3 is TGTGCCAGCAGCCCTCACGGGGGGAGTAGTTTTGAAAAACTGTTTTTT. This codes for CASSPHGGSSFEKLFF.

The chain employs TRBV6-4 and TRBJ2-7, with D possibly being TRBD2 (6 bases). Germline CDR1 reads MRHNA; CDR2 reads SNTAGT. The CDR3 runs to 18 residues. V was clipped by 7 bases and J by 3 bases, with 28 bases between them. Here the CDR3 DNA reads TGTGCCAGCACCCCCGGGGGAGCTAGCCCTCCGAAATACTACGAGCAGTACTTC. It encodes CASTPGGASPPKYYEQYF.

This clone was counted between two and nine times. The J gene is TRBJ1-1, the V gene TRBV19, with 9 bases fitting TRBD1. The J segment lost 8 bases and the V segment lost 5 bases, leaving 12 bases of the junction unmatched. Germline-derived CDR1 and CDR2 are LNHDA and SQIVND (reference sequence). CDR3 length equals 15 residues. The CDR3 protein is CASSPETGGAFEAFF. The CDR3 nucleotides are TGTGCCAGTAGTCCTGAAACAGGGGGCGCTTTCGAAGCTTTCTTT.

The CDR3 region is CAWRSGTAAYEQYF. The CDR3 nucleotides read TGTGCCTGGAGGTCCGGGACAGCGGCCTACGAGCAGTACTTC. This chain links TRBV30 with TRBJ2-7; 7 bases agree with TRBD1. Germline-derived CDR1 and CDR2 are GTSNPN and SVGIG (reference sequence). V trimming: 3 bases; J trimming: 2 bases; junction bases outside the gene matches: 7. CDR3 size: 14 residues.

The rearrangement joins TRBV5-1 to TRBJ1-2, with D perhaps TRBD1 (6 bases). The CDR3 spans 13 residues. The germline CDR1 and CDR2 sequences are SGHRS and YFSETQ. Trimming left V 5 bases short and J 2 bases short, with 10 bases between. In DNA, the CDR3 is TGCGCCAGCAGTACAGGGTCCAACTATGGCTACACCTTC. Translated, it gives CASSTGSNYGYTF.

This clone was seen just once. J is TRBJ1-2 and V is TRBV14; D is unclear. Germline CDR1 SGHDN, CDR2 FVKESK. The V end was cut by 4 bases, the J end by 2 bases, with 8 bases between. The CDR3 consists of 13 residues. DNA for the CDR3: TGTGCCAGCAGCCCGGGGAACAACTATGGCTACACCTTC. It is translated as CASSPGNNYGYTF.

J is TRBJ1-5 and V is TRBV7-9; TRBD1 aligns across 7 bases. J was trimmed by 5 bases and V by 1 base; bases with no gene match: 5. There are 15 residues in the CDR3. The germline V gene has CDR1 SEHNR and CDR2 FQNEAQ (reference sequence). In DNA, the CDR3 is TGTGCCAGCAGCTTAGAAGGACAGGCATATCAGCCCCAGCATTTT. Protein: CASSLEGQAYQPQHF.

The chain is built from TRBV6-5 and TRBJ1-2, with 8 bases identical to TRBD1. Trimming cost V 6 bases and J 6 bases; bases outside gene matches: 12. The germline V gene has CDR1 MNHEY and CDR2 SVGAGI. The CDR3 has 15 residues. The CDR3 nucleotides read TGTGCCAGCAGGTTTGCCGGGACAGGATCGGATGGCTACACCTTC. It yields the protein CASRFAGTGSDGYTF.

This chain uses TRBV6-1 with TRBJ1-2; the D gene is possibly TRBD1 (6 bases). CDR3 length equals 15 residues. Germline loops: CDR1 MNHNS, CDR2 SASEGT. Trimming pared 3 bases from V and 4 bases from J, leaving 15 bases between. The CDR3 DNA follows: TGTGCCAGCAGTGACCCGGCGACAGGAGGCTATGGCTACACCTTC. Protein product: CASSDPATGGYGYTF.

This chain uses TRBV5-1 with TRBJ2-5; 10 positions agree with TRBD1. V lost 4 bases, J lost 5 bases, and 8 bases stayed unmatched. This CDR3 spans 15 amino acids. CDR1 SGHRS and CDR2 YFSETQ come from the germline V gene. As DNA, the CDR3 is TGCGCCAGCAGCACCCTGGGGACAGGGGCCGAGACCCAGTACTTC. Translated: CASSTLGTGAETQYF.

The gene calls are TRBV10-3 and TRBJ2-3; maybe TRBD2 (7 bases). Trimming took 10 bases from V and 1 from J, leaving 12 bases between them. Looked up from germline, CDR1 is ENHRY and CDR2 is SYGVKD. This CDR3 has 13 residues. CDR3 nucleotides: TGTGCCACCGCGGGGGCCGGCACAGATACGCAGTATTTT. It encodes CATAGAGTDTQYF.

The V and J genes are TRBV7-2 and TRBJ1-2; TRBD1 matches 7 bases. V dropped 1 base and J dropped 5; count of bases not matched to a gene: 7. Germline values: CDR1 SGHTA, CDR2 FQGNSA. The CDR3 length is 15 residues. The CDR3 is CASSLGGRGKYGYTF. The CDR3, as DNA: TGTGCCAGCAGCTTAGGCGGCAGGGGGAAGTATGGCTACACCTTC.

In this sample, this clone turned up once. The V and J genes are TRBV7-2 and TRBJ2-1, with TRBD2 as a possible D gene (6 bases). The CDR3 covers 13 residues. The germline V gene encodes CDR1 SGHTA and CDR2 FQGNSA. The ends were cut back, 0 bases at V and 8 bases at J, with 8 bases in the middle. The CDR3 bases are TGTGCCAGCAGCTTAGCGGGAGGACATGAGCAGTTCTTC. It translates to CASSLAGGHEQFF.

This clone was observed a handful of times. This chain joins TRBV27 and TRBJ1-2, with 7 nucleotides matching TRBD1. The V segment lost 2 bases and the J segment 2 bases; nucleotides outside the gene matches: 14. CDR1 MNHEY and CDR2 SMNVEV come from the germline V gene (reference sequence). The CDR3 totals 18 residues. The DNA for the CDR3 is TGTGCCAGCAGTTTAGTAGTAACAGGGGCGCAAAAGAACTATGGCTACACCTTC. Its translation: CASSLVVTGAQKNYGYTF.

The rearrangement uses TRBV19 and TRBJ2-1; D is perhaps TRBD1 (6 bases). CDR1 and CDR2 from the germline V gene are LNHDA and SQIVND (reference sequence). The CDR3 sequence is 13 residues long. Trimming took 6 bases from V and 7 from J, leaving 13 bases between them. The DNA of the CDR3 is TGTGCCAGTAGATCTCTCACAGGGAATGAGCAGTTCTTC. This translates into CASRSLTGNEQFF.

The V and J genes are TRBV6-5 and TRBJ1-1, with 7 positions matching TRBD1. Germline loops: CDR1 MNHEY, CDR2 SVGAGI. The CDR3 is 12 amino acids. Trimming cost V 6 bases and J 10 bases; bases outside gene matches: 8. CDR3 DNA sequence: TGTGCCAGCAGCCCCCGACAGGGAAGAGCTTTCTTT. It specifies CASSPRQGRAFF.

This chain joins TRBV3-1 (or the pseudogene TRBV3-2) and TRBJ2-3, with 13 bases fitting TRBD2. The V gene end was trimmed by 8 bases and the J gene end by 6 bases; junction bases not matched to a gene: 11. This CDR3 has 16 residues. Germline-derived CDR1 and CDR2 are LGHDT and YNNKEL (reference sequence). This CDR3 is CASSHVWTSGSDTQYF. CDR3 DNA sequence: TGTGCCAGCTCCCACGTCTGGACTAGCGGGAGTGATACGCAGTATTTT.

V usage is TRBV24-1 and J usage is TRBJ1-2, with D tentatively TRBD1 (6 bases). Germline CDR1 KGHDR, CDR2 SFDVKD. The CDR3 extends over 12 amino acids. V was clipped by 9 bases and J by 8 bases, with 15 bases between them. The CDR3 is CATAPRGQGYTF. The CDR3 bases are TGTGCCACCGCCCCGCGGGGGCAAGGCTACACCTTC.

In nucleotides, the CDR3 is TGTGCCAGCAGTTCAAAGTCTTTCTACCCTAGCGAGCAGTACTTC. It translates to CASSSKSFYPSEQYF. V usage is TRBV3-1 (or the pseudogene TRBV3-2) and J usage is TRBJ2-7; D is unclear. Germline assignment: CDR1 LGHDT and CDR2 YNNKEL (reference sequence). Trimming shortened V by 6 bases and J by 6 bases, and 21 bases separated the two germline ends. The CDR3 loop spans 15 amino acids.

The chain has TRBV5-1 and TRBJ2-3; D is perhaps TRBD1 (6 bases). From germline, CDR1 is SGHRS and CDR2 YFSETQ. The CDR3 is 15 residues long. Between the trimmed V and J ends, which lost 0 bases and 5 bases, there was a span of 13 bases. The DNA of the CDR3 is TGCGCCAGCAGCTTGGCAGGGGCCGGCCAAGATACGCAGTATTTT. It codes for CASSLAGAGQDTQYF.

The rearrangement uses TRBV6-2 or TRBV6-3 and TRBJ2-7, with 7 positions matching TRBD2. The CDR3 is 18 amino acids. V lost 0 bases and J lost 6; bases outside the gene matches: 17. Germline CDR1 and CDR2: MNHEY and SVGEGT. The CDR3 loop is CASSYSRLAEGSSREQYF. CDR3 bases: TGTGCCAGCAGTTACTCGAGGCTAGCGGAGGGATCCTCCCGCGAGCAGTACTTC.

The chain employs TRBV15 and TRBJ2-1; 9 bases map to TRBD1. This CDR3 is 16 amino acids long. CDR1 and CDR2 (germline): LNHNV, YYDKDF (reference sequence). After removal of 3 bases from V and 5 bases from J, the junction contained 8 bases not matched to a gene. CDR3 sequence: CATSSSRDRDDNEQFF. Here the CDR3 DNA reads TGTGCCACCAGCAGTTCCCGGGACAGGGACGACAATGAGCAGTTCTTC.